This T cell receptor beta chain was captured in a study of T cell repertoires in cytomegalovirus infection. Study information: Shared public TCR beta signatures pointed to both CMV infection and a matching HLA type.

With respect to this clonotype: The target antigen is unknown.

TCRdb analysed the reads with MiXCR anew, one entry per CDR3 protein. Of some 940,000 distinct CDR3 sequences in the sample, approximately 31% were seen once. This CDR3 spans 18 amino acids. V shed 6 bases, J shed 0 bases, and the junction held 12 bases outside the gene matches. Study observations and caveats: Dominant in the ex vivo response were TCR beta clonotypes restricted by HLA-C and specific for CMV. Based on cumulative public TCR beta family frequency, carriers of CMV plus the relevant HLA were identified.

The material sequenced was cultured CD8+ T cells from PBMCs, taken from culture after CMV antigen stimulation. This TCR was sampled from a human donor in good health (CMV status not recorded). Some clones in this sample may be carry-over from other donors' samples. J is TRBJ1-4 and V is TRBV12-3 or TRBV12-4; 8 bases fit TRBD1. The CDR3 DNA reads TGTGCCAGCAGGTCGTCTCAGGGGGCTAGTGCAACTAATGAAAAACTGTTTTTT. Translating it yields CASRSSQGASATNEKLFF.